This record concerns one T cell receptor beta chain sequence. This may be a read error, as it is one base from a much larger clone. Other DNA variants within this sample encode the same CDR3. Assay: immunoSEQ multiplex PCR; the TCRdb copy retains only in-frame clones and omits some. Here the sample spans about 490,000 clones, 60% to 85% being singletons. Germline V gene sequence: CDR1 GTSNPN, CDR2 SVGIG (reference sequence). This CDR3 comprises 13 residues. With 0 bases removed from V and 2 bases from J, the gap between germline ends came to 5 bases. Each donor was a Caucasian adult residing in Nashville, Tennessee. This entry comes from a study of shared clonotypes between healthy human individuals.

The sequence was collected from a woman aged 35 to 49 in good health. Some clones in this sample may be carry-over from other donors' samples. The rearrangement joins TRBV30 to TRBJ1-5, with D possibly TRBD1 on 5 matching bases. The specimen was PBMCs. The CDR3 DNA reads as TGTGCCTGGAGTGTACAGGGCAATCAGCCCCAGCATTTT. Translating it yields CAWSVQGNQPQHF. Drawing the rest from reference TRBV30 and TRBJ1-5, the complete variable domain is SQTIHQWPATLVQPVGSPLSLECTVEGTSNPNLYWYRQAAGRGLQLLFYSVGIGQISSEVPQNLSASRPQDRQFILSSKKLLLSDSGFYLCAWSVQGNQPQHFGDGTRLSIL.